One and the same sample provided the 23 T cell receptor beta chains below, sequenced in a study of CD8 T cells in ankylosing spondylitis. Study-wide results and limits: About 8 highly homologous variants made up a TCR beta motif, and this motif appeared characteristic of ankylosing spondylitis blood.

From the 5' RACE reads, TCRdb called clonotypes with MiXCR, one entry per CDR3 protein. The table shows 350,000 to 450,000 distinct CDR3 sequences, with roughly 26% occurring only once. These receptors lack a known antigen. Sequenced: blood, either unsorted or a sorted T cell fraction (not recorded which). The receptor source for this set is a male donor with ankylosing spondylitis.

The chain links TRBV19 to TRBJ2-6, with a weak D call TRBD2 (5 bases). CDR3 length: 15 residues. Trimming pared 10 bases from V and 1 base from J, leaving 14 bases between. Germline V gene data show CDR1 as LNHDA and CDR2 as SQIVND (reference sequence). CDR3 sequence (DNA): TGTGCCACGACCTCATCGGGGTCTGGGGCCAACGTCCTGACTTTC. It specifies CATTSSGSGANVLTF.

This clonotype turned up a few times. The V gene is TRBV5-1, the J gene TRBJ1-1; D unresolved. With 3 bases removed from V and 0 bases from J, the gap between germline ends came to 9 bases. The CDR3 has 14 residues. Germline CDR1 is SGHRS and CDR2 is YFSETQ. The CDR3 sequence is CASSSQALNTEAFF. CDR3 DNA sequence: TGCGCCAGCAGCTCCCAGGCTTTGAACACTGAAGCTTTCTTT.

V is TRBV24-1 and J is TRBJ2-1, with a weak D call TRBD2 (5 bases). Trimming shortened V by 1 base and J by 6 bases, and 15 bases separated the two germline ends. The CDR3 contains 16 residues. Germline values: CDR1 KGHDR, CDR2 SFDVKD. CDR3 nucleotides: TGTGCCACCAGTGATTTACGAGGGAGAGGAACCAATGAGCAGTTCTTC. It is translated as CATSDLRGRGTNEQFF.

V and J are TRBV29-1 and TRBJ1-2; possible D gene TRBD1, 6 bases. Germline V lookup: CDR1 SQVTM, CDR2 ANQGSEA. V was cut by 7 bases and J by 8 bases, with 20 bases left in between. CDR3 length: 13 residues. The CDR3 nucleotides read TGCAGCGCCCTATCGCACAGGGAGGTCGGCTACACCTTC. Translation: CSALSHREVGYTF. The full variable domain, completed using reference TRBV29-1 and TRBJ1-2, is SAVISQKPSRDICQRGTSLTIQCQVDSQVTMMFWYRQQPGQSLTLIATANQGSEATYESGFVIDKFPISRPNLTFSTLTVSNMSPEDSSIYLCSALSHREVGYTFGSGTRLTVV.

The chain employs TRBV7-9 and TRBJ2-3; D may be TRBD1 (5 bases). Per the germline V gene, CDR1 is SEHNR and CDR2 is FQNEAQ (reference sequence). The CDR3 extends over 14 amino acids. V was cut by 1 base and J by 2 bases, with 7 bases left in between. The CDR3, as DNA: TGTGCCAGCAGCTTAGTACAGGCCACAGATACGCAGTATTTT. This gives the protein CASSLVQATDTQYF.

The chain employs TRBV12-3 or TRBV12-4 and TRBJ2-1; 7 positions agree with TRBD2. The V and J ends lost 6 bases and 1 base, in that order; junction bases with no gene match: 0. The CDR3 spans 13 residues. This CDR3 is CASRAGSYNEQFF. DNA for the CDR3: TGTGCCAGCAGAGCGGGGTCCTACAATGAGCAGTTCTTC.

This clonotype showed up just a few times. The V gene is TRBV12-3 or TRBV12-4, the J gene TRBJ2-3; no firm D call. Trimming removed 3 bases from V and 6 bases from J, with 7 bases in between. The CDR3 extends over 12 amino acids. The chain's CDR3 is CASSFGVDTQYF. The CDR3 DNA reads as TGTGCCAGCAGTTTCGGTGTGGATACGCAGTATTTT.

This clonotype was seen a handful of times. V usage is TRBV3-1 and J usage is TRBJ1-1, with D perhaps TRBD1 (5 bases). Between the trimmed V and J ends, which lost 1 base and 5 bases, there was a span of 11 bases. There are 14 residues in the CDR3. CDR1 is LGHDT and CDR2 is YNNKEL in the germline V gene (reference sequence). CDR3 sequence reads: CASSQAGRGTEAFF. In nucleotides, the CDR3 is TGTGCCAGCAGCCAAGCAGGGCGGGGAACTGAAGCTTTCTTT. Together with reference TRBV3-1 and TRBJ1-1, the CDR3 gives the full variable domain: DTAVSQTPKYLVTQMGNDKSIKCEQNLGHDTMYWYKQDSKKFLKIMFSYNNKELIINETVPNRFSPKSPDKAHLNLHINSLELGDSAVYFCASSQAGRGTEAFFGQGTRLTVV.

The rearrangement joins TRBV5-1 to TRBJ2-3, with D tentatively TRBD2 (7 bases). The length of the CDR3 is 15 residues. Between the trimmed V and J ends, which lost 2 bases and 4 bases, there was a span of 14 bases. Germline values: CDR1 SGHRS, CDR2 YFSETQ. The CDR3 DNA sequence: TGCGCCAGCAGCTTTGGCGGGAGACAGGCAGATACGCAGTATTTT. This translates into CASSFGGRQADTQYF.

V is TRBV20-1 and J is TRBJ2-7, with TRBD2 identical over 12 bases. Trimming at V came to 0 bases and at J to 2 bases, leaving 5 bases not matched to a gene. CDR1 is DFQATT and CDR2 is SNEGSKA in the germline V gene (reference sequence). This CDR3 spans 16 amino acids. CDR3 in amino acids: CSARDRRLAGAYEQYV. In DNA form, the CDR3 reads TGCAGTGCTAGAGATCGACGACTAGCGGGAGCCTACGAGCAGTACGTC.

V gene TRBV5-1 combines with J gene TRBJ2-1; 8 bases map to TRBD2. CDR3 length: 15 amino acids. The germline gives CDR1 SGHRS, CDR2 YFSETQ. V lost 3 bases, J lost 0 bases, and 2 bases stayed unmatched. The CDR3 here is CASSSLADSYNEQFF. CDR3 nucleotides: TGCGCCAGCAGCTCACTAGCGGACTCCTACAATGAGCAGTTCTTC.

The chain joins TRBV20-1 to TRBJ2-6, with 7 positions matching TRBD2. Germline trimming cut 5 bases from V and 0 bases from J; bases unmatched to any gene: 10. Germline V gene sequence: CDR1 DFQATT, CDR2 SNEGSKA (reference sequence). The CDR3 length is 17 residues. As DNA, the CDR3 is TGCAGTGCTGTGGATAGCGGGCTCTCCTCTGGGGCCAACGTCCTGACTTTC. It encodes CSAVDSGLSSGANVLTF.

The chain couples TRBV10-1 to TRBJ2-1, with D possibly being TRBD1 (5 bases). The CDR3 runs 12 residues. V was cut by 3 bases and J by 7 bases, with 7 bases left in between. CDR1 is WNHNN and CDR2 is SYGVQD in the germline V gene (reference sequence). The CDR3 DNA sequence: TGCGCCAGCAGTGAAAACAGGAATGAGCAGTTCTTC. Translation gives CASSENRNEQFF.

V and J are TRBV7-9 and TRBJ2-3; 10 nucleotides line up with TRBD2. The germline CDR1 and CDR2 sequences are SEHNR and FQNEAQ (reference sequence). J was trimmed by 3 bases and V by 5 bases; bases with no gene match: 5. CDR3 length equals 15 residues. This chain's CDR3 is CASSVTSGKTDTQYF. The CDR3 DNA reads as TGTGCCAGCAGCGTAACTAGCGGGAAGACAGATACGCAGTATTTT. The full variable domain, rest sourced from reference TRBV7-9 and TRBJ2-3, is DTGVSQNPRHKITKRGQNVTFRCDPISEHNRLYWYRQTLGQGPEFLTYFQNEAQLEKSRLLSDRFSAERPKGSFSTLEIQRTEQGDSAMYLCASSVTSGKTDTQYFGPGTRLTVL.

The chain couples TRBV5-6 to TRBJ2-1; tentative D call: TRBD2 (5 bases). V lost 0 bases to trimming and J lost 2 bases, with 12 bases between them. CDR3 length: 16 amino acids. The germline CDR1 and CDR2 sequences are SGHDT and YYEEEE. The CDR3 loop reads CASSLGGSAAYNEQFF. CDR3 nucleotide sequence: TGTGCCAGCAGCTTGGGAGGGTCAGCGGCCTACAATGAGCAGTTCTTC.

The rearrangement joins TRBV5-6 to TRBJ2-2; perhaps D is TRBD1 or TRBD2 (5 bases each). Germline V lookup: CDR1 SGHDT, CDR2 YYEEEE. This CDR3 is 15 amino acids long. Trimming removed 3 bases from V and 3 bases from J, with 12 bases in between. The CDR3 DNA follows: TGTGCCAGCAGCTGGGACCCGGGCGACACCGGGGAGCTGTTTTTT. It is translated as CASSWDPGDTGELFF.

This clonotype was found a few times. V is TRBV27 and J is TRBJ2-1; D remains unclear. The germline V gene has CDR1 MNHEY and CDR2 SMNVEV (reference sequence). Trimming left V 5 bases short and J 11 bases short, with 16 bases between. The CDR3 runs to 13 residues. The CDR3 DNA reads as TGTGCCAGCAGTCCCCTGGACCGAAATAAGCAGTTCTTC. It codes for CASSPLDRNKQFF.

V and J are TRBV3-1 and TRBJ2-1; D is perhaps TRBD1 or TRBD2 (6 bases each). V lost 4 bases, J lost 3 bases, and 19 bases lay in between. The V gene's germline CDR1 is LGHDT and CDR2 YNNKEL (reference sequence). This CDR3 has 17 residues. The CDR3 loop reads CASSPWLGGGDYNEQFF. The CDR3 DNA sequence: TGTGCCAGCAGCCCATGGTTAGGAGGGGGTGACTACAATGAGCAGTTCTTC.

This clonotype has ten or more counts. The V call is TRBV6-1, the J call TRBJ1-6; 8 bases line up with TRBD1. Germline values: CDR1 MNHNS, CDR2 SASEGT. Trimming cost V 6 bases and J 8 bases; bases outside gene matches: 9. The CDR3 is 15 amino acids. The CDR3 DNA sequence: TGTGCCAGCAGCGCCTTCTCAGGGGGCCATTCACCCCTCCACTTT. Protein: CASSAFSGGHSPLHF.

The genes are TRBV6-1 and TRBJ2-6; TRBD1 matches 7 bases. The germline V gene has CDR1 MNHNS and CDR2 SASEGT. CDR3 length equals 18 residues. The ends lost 6 bases at V and 0 bases at J; junction bases unmatched: 11. The CDR3 nucleotides read TGTGCCAGCAGCCGTACCGGGACAGCCCGCTCTGGGGCCAACGTCCTGACTTTC. The encoded protein is CASSRTGTARSGANVLTF.

This rearrangement joins TRBV6-1 to TRBJ1-2, with unresolved D. The V gene's germline CDR1 is MNHNS and CDR2 SASEGT. CDR3 length equals 15 residues. The V end was cut by 0 bases, the J end by 4 bases, with 12 bases between. The CDR3 DNA sequence: TGTGCCAGCAGTGAAGCTCGACAATCCCTCTATGGCTACACCTTC. Translation gives CASSEARQSLYGYTF.

The V call is TRBV5-1, the J call TRBJ2-1, with TRBD2 identical over 8 bases. Per germline, CDR1 SGHRS and CDR2 YFSETQ. The ends lost 4 bases at V and 12 bases at J; junction bases unmatched: 9. This CDR3 comprises 13 residues. In DNA, the CDR3 is TGCGCCAGCAGCCCGGGAGGGCCTCCCGCGCAGTTCTTC. Protein product: CASSPGGPPAQFF.

In its sample, this clonotype was seen a few times. The rearrangement joins TRBV20-1 to TRBJ2-3; TRBD2 agrees at 9 bases. V dropped 3 bases and J dropped 1; count of bases not matched to a gene: 5. The length of the CDR3 is 15 residues. Germline CDR1 and CDR2: DFQATT and SNEGSKA (reference sequence). CDR3 loop: CSASRREGRTDTQYF. The CDR3 region has the DNA TGCAGTGCTAGTAGGCGGGAGGGACGCACAGATACGCAGTATTTT.